This entry describes one T cell receptor (beta chain). The sample comes from a study of blood T cell repertoires in COVID-19. Overall study context: Samples came from the United States, Italy and Spain, spanning acute and convalescent COVID-19. The analysed material was cDNA or gDNA that came from T cells, B-cell-depleted T cells, or PBMCs.

As originally analysed: Researchers report that nucleated cell counts were estimated from reference gene primer amplification. The repertoire was sequenced with immunoSEQ multiplex PCR; TCRdb's copy has only in-frame clones and lacks some. Clone size and the V and J calls come from that table; the DNA yielded D and trimming. The sample comprises some 60,000 clones, almost 85% of which are singletons, and around 18% rests with the top ten. The germline V and J ends were trimmed by 0 bases and 5 bases, with 14 bases remaining between them. CDR3 size: 15 residues. Germline V gives CDR1 GTSNPN, CDR2 SVGIG (reference sequence).

Sequenced input: peripheral blood. This TCR was recovered from a human donor in a cohort sampled during active COVID-19. V usage is TRBV30 and J usage is TRBJ1-5; possibly TRBD1 for D (5 bases). The CDR3 loop is CAWSVDRRVDQPQHF. The CDR3 DNA sequence: TGTGCCTGGAGTGTAGATCGCAGGGTTGATCAGCCCCAGCATTTT. The whole variable domain, filled in from reference TRBV30 and TRBJ1-5, reads SQTIHQWPATLVQPVGSPLSLECTVEGTSNPNLYWYRQAAGRGLQLLFYSVGIGQISSEVPQNLSASRPQDRQFILSSKKLLLSDSGFYLCAWSVDRRVDQPQHFGDGTRLSIL.